This T cell receptor (beta chain) was identified during a study of blood T cell repertoires in COVID-19. Study as a whole: From T cells, B-cell-depleted T cells, or PBMCs came the material, which was cDNA or gDNA.

Using immunoSEQ multiplex PCR, the repertoire was profiled, and TCRdb retains in-frame clones only, with some absent. The repertoire holds 200,000 to 250,000 clones, with around 85% as singletons. The CDR3 runs 16 residues. Looked up from germline, CDR1 is MDHEN and CDR2 is SYDVKM. Trimming took 2 bases from V and 2 from J; bases not matched to a gene: 8. The sequenced sample was peripheral blood. This receptor was identified in a woman in her thirties who had recovered from COVID-19. The chain has TRBV28 and TRBJ2-5; 7 bases agree with TRBD2. In nucleotides, the CDR3 is TGTGCCAGCAGTTTAGGGGGGAGCGGGGAACAAGAGACCCAGTACTTC. This codes for CASSLGGSGEQETQYF.